Following are 3 T cell receptor beta chains from one sample sequenced in a study of T cell responses to AZD1222 COVID-19 vaccine. The protocol was immunoSEQ multiplex PCR, while the TCRdb copy is restricted to in-frame clones and leaves out a portion. The sample includes roughly 150,000 clones, roughly 92% of them seen just once. This specimen consisted of peripheral blood, obtained on day 0 of AZD1222 vaccination. The receptors were sampled from an adult in good health.

J is TRBJ1-2 and V is TRBV7-9; unclear D gene. CDR1 and CDR2 from the germline V gene are SEHNR and FQNEAQ (reference sequence). This CDR3 contains 13 residues. V lost 5 bases and J lost 6, with 13 bases in between. CDR3 bases: TGTGCCAGCAGCCCCCGGACGGAAGATGGCTACACCTTC. Encoded protein: CASSPRTEDGYTF. The complete variable domain, with remaining parts taken from reference TRBV7-9 and TRBJ1-2, reads DTGVSQNPRHKITKRGQNVTFRCDPISEHNRLYWYRQTLGQGPEFLTYFQNEAQLEKSRLLSDRFSAERPKGSFSTLEIQRTEQGDSAMYLCASSPRTEDGYTFGSGTRLTVV.

The rearrangement links TRBV10-1 to TRBJ1-1; a weak D match, TRBD1 (6 bases). CDR1 and CDR2 (germline): WNHNN, SYGVQD (reference sequence). The CDR3 has 15 residues. The V end lost 2 bases, the J end lost 1 base, and 11 bases lay between the germline ends. The CDR3 region has the DNA TGCGCCAGCAGTGAGGGGGGCCTGGAGAACACTGAAGCTTTCTTT. As protein: CASSEGGLENTEAFF.

The chain is built from TRBV19 and TRBJ1-4; D is ambiguous. The germline V and J ends were trimmed by 4 bases and 8 bases, with 11 bases remaining between them. Germline values: CDR1 LNHDA, CDR2 SQIVND (reference sequence). The CDR3 covers 13 residues. This chain's CDR3 is CASSKRIKEKLFF. As DNA, the CDR3 is TGTGCCAGTAGTAAGAGAATAAAGGAAAAACTGTTTTTT. The full variable domain, with the rest looked up from reference TRBV19 and TRBJ1-4, is DGGITQSPKYLFRKEGQNVTLSCEQNLNHDAMYWYRQDPGQGLRLIYYSQIVNDFQKGDIAEGYSVSREKKESFPLTVTSAQKNPTAFYLCASSKRIKEKLFFGSGTQLSVL.